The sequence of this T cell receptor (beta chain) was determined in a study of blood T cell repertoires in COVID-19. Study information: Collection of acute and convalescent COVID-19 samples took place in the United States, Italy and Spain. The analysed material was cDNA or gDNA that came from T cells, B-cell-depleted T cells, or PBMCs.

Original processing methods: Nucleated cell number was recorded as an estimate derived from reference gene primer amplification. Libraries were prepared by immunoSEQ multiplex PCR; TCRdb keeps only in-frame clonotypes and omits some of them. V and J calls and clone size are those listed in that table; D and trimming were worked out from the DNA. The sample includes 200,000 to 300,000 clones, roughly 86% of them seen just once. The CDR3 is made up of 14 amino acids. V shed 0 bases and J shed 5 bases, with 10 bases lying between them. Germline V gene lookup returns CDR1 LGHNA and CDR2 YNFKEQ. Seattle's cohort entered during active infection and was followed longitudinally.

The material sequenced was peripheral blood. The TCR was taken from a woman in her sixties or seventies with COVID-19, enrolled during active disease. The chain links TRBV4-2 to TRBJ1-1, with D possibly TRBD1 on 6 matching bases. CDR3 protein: CASSQDNRETEAFF. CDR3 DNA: TGTGCCAGCAGCCAAGATAACAGGGAAACTGAAGCTTTCTTT.